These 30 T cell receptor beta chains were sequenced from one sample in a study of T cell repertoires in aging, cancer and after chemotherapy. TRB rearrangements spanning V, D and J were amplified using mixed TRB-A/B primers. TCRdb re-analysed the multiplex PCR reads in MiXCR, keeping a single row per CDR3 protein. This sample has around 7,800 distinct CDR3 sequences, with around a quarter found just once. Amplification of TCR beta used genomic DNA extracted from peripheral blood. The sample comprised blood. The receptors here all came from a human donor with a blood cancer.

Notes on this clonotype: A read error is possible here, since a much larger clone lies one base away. CDR3: CACSSGTGITTPLHF. The DNA of the CDR3 is TGTGCCTGCAGTTCAGGGACAGGGATAACTACACCCCTCCACTTT. The chain has TRBV6-5 and TRBJ1-6; TRBD1 agrees at 9 bases. CDR3 length equals 15 residues. Germline V gene lookup returns CDR1 MNHEY and CDR2 SVGAGI.

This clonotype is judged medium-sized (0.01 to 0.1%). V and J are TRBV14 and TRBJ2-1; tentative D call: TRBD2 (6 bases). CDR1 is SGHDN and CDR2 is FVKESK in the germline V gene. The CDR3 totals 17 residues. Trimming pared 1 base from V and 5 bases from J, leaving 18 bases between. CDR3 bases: TGTGCCAGCAGCCAAGGCCTTAGCGGCCTTTTCCACAATGAGCAGTTCTTC. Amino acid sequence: CASSQGLSGLFHNEQFF.

The CDR3 reads CASSPRDSVGYGYTF. CDR3 bases: TGCGCCAGCAGCCCGAGGGACAGCGTGGGCTATGGCTACACCTTC. The chain employs TRBV4-3 and TRBJ1-2, with 7 bases aligning to TRBD1. The CDR3 length is 15 residues. Per germline, CDR1 LGHNA and CDR2 YSLEER. Trimming removed 4 bases from V and 4 bases from J; junction bases left unmatched: 9.

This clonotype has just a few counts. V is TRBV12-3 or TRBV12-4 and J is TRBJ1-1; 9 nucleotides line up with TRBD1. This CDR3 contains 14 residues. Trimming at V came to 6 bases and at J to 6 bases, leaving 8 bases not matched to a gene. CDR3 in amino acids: CASSRPGTGSEAFF. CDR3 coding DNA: TGTGCCAGCAGCCGTCCCGGGACAGGGTCTGAAGCTTTCTTT.

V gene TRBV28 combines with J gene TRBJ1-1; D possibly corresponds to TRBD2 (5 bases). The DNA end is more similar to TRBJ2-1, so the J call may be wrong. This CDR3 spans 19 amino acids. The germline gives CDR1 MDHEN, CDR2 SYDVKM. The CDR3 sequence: CASSLYKWETTKIYNEQFF. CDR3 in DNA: TGTGCCAGCAGTTTGTATAAGTGGGAGACCACAAAAATCTACAATGAGCAGTTCTTC.

The CDR3 DNA reads TGCGCCAGCAGCCAAGATTGGACCCGTAGGTACTCTGGAAACACCATATATTTT. Translating gives CASSQDWTRRYSGNTIYF. This sequence joins TRBV4-3 and TRBJ1-3; no firm D call. The CDR3 is made up of 18 amino acids. Germline V gives CDR1 LGHNA, CDR2 YSLEER. Between the trimmed V and J ends, which lost 0 bases and 0 bases, there was a span of 15 bases.

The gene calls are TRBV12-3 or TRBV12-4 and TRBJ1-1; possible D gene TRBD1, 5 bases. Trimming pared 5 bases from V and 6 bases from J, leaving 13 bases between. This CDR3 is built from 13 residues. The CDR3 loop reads CASSNGEGPEAFF. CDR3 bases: TGTGCCAGCAGTAACGGTGAGGGACCTGAAGCTTTCTTT.

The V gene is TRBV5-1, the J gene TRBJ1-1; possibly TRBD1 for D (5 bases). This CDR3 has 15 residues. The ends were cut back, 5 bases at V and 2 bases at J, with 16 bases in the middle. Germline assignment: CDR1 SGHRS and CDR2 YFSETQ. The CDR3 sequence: CASSLTGTANTEAFF. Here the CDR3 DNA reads TGCGCCAGCAGTTTGACCGGGACTGCAAACACTGAAGCTTTCTTT. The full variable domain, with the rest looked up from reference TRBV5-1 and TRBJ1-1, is KAGVTQTPRYLIKTRGQQVTLSCSPISGHRSVSWYQQTPGQGLQFLFEYFSETQRNKGNFPGRFSGRQFSNSRSEMNVSTLELGDSALYLCASSLTGTANTEAFFGQGTRLTVV.

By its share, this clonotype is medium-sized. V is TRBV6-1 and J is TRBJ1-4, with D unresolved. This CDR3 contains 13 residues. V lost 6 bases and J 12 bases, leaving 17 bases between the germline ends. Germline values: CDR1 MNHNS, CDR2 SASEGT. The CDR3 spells CASRKEALEELFF. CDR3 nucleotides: TGTGCCAGCAGGAAAGAGGCCCTGGAGGAACTGTTTTTT.

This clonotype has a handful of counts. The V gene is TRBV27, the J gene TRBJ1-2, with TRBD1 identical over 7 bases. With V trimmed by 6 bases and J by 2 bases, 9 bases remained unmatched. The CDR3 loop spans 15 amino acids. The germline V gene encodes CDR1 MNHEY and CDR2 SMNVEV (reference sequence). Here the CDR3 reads CASRRLQGTNYGYTF. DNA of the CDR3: TGTGCCAGCAGACGGCTACAGGGGACCAACTATGGCTACACCTTC.

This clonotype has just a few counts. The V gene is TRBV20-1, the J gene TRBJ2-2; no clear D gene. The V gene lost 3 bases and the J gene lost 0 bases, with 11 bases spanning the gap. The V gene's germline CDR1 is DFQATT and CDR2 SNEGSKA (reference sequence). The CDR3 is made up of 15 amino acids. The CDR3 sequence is CSASSLDSNTGELFF. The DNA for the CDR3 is TGCAGTGCTAGTTCGCTAGACTCGAACACCGGGGAGCTGTTTTTT.

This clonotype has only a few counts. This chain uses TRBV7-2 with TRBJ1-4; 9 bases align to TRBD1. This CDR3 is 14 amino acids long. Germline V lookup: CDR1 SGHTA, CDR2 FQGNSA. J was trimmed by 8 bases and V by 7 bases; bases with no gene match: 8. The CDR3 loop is CASTPDRGWEKLFF. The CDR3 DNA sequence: TGTGCCAGCACCCCGGACAGGGGCTGGGAAAAACTGTTTTTT. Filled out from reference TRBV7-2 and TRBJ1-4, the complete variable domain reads GAGVSQSPSNKVTEKGKDVELRCDPISGHTALYWYRQSLGQGLEFLIYFQGNSAPDKSGLPSDRFSAERTGGSVSTLTIQRTQQEDSAVYLCASTPDRGWEKLFFGSGTQLSVL.

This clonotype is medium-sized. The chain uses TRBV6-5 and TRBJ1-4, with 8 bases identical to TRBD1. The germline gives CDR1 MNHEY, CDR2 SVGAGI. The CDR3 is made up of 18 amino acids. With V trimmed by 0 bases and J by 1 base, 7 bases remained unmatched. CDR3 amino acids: CASSYSPTGVGTNEKLFF. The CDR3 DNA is TGTGCCAGCAGTTACTCGCCGACAGGGGTGGGAACTAATGAAAAACTGTTTTTT.

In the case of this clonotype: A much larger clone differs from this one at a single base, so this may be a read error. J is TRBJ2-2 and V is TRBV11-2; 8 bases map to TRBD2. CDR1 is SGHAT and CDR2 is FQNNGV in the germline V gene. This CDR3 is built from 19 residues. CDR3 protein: CASSPGALAGPHRAGELYF. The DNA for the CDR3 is TGTGCCAGCAGCCCGGGGGCCCTAGCGGGTCCTCACCGGGCCGGGGAGCTGTATTTT.

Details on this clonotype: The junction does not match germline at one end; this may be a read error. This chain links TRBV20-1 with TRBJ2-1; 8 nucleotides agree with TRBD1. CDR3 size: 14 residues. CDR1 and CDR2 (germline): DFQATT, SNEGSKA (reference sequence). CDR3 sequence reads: CSAREGQVYNEQSF. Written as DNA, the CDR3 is TGCAGTGCTAGAGAGGGACAGGTTTACAATGAGCAGTCCTTC.

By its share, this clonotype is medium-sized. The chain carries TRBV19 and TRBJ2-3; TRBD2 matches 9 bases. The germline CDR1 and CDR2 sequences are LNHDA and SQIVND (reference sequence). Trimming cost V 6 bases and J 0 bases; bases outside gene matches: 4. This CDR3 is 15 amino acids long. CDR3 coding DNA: TGTGCCAGTAGCCTAAGCGGGGGGAGCACAGATACGCAGTATTTT. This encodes CASSLSGGSTDTQYF.

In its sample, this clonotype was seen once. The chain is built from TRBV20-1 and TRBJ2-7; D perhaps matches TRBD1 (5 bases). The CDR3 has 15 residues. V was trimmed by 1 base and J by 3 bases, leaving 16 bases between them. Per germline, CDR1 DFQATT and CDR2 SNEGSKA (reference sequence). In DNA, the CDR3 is TGCAGTGCTAGAGCCGCCCAAGGGGTCAACTACGAGCAGTACTTC. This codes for CSARAAQGVNYEQYF.

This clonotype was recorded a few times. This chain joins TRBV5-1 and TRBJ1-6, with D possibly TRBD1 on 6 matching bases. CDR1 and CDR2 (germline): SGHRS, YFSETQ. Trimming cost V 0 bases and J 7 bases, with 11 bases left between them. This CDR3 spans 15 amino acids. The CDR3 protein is CASSLVGGENSPLHF. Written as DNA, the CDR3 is TGCGCCAGCAGCTTGGTAGGGGGTGAGAATTCACCCCTCCACTTT.

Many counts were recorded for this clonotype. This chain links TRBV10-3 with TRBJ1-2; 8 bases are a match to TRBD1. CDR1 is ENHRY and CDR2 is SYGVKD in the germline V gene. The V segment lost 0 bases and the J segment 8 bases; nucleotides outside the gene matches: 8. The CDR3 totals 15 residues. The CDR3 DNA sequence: TGTGCCATCAGTGAGTCTAAGGACAGGGCTCCAGGCTACACCTTC. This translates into CAISESKDRAPGYTF.

The CDR3 protein is CASSLGRDREDTQYF. The CDR3 coding sequence is TGCGCCAGCAGCCTAGGTCGGGACAGGGAAGATACGCAGTATTTT. This chain links TRBV4-3 with TRBJ2-3, with 9 positions matching TRBD1. Losses at the gene ends were 4 bases for V and 5 bases for J; bases not matched to a gene: 7. This CDR3 contains 15 residues. From germline, CDR1 is LGHNA and CDR2 YSLEER.

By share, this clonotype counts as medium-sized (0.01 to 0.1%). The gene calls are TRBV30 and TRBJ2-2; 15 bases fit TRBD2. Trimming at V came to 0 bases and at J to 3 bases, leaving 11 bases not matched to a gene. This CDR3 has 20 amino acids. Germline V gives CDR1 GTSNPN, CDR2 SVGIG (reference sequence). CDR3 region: CAWSVIRGTSGRLYTGELFF. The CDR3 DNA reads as TGTGCCTGGAGTGTAATCCGGGGGACTAGCGGGAGGCTCTACACCGGGGAGCTGTTTTTT.

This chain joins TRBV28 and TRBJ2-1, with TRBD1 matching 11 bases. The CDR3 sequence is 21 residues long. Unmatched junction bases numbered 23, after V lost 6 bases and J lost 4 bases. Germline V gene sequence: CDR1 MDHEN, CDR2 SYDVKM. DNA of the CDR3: TGTGCCAGCAGCGGGGCCCGGGACAGGGGGTTTCTAGCGGGCTTTTACAATGAGCAGTTCTTC. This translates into CASSGARDRGFLAGFYNEQFF.

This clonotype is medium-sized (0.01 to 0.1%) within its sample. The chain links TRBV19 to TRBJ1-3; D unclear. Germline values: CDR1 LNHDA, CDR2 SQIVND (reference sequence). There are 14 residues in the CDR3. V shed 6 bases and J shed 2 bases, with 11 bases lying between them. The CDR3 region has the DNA TGTGCCAGTAGAGGGTCCTCGGCTGGAAACACCATATATTTT. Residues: CASRGSSAGNTIYF.

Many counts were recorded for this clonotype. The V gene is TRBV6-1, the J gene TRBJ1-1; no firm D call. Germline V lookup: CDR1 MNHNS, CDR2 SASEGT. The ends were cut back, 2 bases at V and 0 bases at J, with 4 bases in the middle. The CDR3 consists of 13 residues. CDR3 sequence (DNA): TGTGCCAGCAGTGAATCCCTGAACACTGAAGCTTTCTTT. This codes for CASSESLNTEAFF.

As DNA, the CDR3 is TGTGCCAGCAGCTTAAAGACTCGTGGGACGTACCAAGAGACCCAGTACTTC. Translation: CASSLKTRGTYQETQYF. V gene TRBV7-9 combines with J gene TRBJ2-5; D may correspond to TRBD1 or TRBD2 (5 bases each). Trimming took 2 bases from V and 0 from J, leaving 16 bases between them. This CDR3 is 17 amino acids long. CDR1 SEHNR and CDR2 FQNEAQ come from the germline V gene (reference sequence).

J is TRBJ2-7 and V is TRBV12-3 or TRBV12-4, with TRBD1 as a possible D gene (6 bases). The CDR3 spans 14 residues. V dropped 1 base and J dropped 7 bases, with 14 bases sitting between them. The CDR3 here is CASSLDLGAYEQYF. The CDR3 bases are TGTGCCAGCAGTTTAGATCTGGGGGCTTATGAGCAGTACTTC.

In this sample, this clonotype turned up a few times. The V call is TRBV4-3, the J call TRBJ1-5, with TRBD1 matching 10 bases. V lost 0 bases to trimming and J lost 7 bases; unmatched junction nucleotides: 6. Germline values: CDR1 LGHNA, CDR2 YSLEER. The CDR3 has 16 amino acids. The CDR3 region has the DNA TGCGCCAGCAGCCAAGATATCGGGGACAGGGGACAGCCCCAGCATTTT. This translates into CASSQDIGDRGQPQHF.

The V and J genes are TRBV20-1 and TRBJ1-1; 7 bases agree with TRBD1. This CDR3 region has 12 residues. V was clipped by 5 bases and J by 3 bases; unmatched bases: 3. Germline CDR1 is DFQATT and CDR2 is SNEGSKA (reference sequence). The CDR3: CSAVTGDTEAFF. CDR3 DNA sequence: TGCAGTGCTGTCACAGGGGACACTGAAGCTTTCTTT.

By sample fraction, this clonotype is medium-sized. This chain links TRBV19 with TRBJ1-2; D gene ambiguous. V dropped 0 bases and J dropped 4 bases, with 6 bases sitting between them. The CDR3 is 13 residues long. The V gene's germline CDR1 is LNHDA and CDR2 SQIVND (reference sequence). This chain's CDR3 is CASSIDRIYGYTF. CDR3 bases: TGTGCCAGTAGTATAGACCGTATCTATGGCTACACCTTC.

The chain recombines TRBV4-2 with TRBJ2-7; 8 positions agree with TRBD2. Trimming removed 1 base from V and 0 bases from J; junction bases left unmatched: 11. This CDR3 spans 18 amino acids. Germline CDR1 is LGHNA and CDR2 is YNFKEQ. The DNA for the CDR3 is TGTGCCAGCAGCCAAGGGGGAACAGCGGGGGACAACTCCTACGAGCAGTACTTC. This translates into CASSQGGTAGDNSYEQYF.